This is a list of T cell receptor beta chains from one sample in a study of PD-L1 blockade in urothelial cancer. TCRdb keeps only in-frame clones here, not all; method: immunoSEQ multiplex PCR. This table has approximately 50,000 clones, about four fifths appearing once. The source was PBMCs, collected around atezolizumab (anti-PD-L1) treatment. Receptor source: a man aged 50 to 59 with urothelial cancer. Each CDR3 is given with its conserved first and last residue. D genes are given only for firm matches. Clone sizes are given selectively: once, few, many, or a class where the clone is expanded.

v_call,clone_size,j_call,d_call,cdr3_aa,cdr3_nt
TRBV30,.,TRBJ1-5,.,CAWSVRGVSNQPQHF,TGTGCCTGGAGTGTACGCGGGGTTAGCAATCAGCCCCAGCATTTT
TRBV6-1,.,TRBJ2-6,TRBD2,CASAGGPGANVLTF,TGTGCCAGCGCGGGAGGGCCTGGGGCCAACGTCCTGACTTTC
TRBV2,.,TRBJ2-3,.,CASRTGTSPTDTQYF,TGTGCCAGCAGGACTGGGACTTCCCCCACAGATACGCAGTATTTT
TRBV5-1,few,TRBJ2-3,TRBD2,CASSLGGAAGGLTDTQYF,TGCGCCAGCAGCTTGGGCGGAGCGGCGGGAGGGCTCACAGATACGCAGTATTTT
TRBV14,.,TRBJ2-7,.,CASSSVWPYEQYF,TGTGCCAGCAGTTCCGTGTGGCCCTACGAGCAGTACTTC
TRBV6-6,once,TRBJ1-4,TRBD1,CASSPTPDRAEKLFF,TGTGCCAGCAGCCCCACCCCGGACAGGGCTGAAAAACTGTTTTTT
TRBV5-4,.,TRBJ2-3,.,CASSSPVVSTDTQYF,TGTGCCAGCAGCAGTCCAGTCGTTAGCACAGATACGCAGTATTTT
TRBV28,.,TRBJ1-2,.,CASNPGGRGYGYTF,TGTGCCAGCAATCCCGGGGGGCGCGGCTATGGCTACACCTTC
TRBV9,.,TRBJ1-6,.,CASSVDPNYSPLHF,TGTGCCAGCAGCGTAGATCCTAACTATTCACCCCTCCACTTT
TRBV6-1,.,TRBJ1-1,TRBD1,CASRVGQGSTEAFF,TGTGCCAGCAGGGTGGGACAGGGGAGCACTGAAGCTTTCTTT
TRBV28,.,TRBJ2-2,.,CASSFIVGAGTGELFF,TGTGCCAGCAGTTTCATAGTAGGAGCTGGCACCGGGGAGCTGTTTTTT
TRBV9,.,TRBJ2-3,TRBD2,CASSVGGGSGGGTDTQYF,TGTGCCAGCAGCGTAGGGGGAGGTAGCGGGGGGGGCACAGATACGCAGTATTTT
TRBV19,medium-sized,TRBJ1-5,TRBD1,CATDRGSNQPQHF,TGTGCGACGGACAGGGGTAGCAATCAGCCCCAGCATTTT
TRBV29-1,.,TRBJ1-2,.,CSVARTENYGYTF,TGCAGCGTTGCCCGAACAGAGAACTATGGCTACACCTTC
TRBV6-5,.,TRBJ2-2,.,CASSYTRGKTGELFF,TGTGCCAGCAGTTACACCCGGGGTAAAACCGGGGAGCTGTTTTTT
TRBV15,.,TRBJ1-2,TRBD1,CATSRDRVTGVPYGYTF,TGTGCCACCAGCAGAGATAGGGTTACAGGGGTCCCCTATGGCTACACCTTC
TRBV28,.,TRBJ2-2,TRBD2,CASSGGGSGTHTGELFF,TGTGCCAGCAGTGGGGGGGGGAGCGGGACCCACACCGGGGAGCTGTTTTTT
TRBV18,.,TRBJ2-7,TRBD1,CASSPGTGKPYEQYF,TGTGCCAGCTCACCAGGGACAGGGAAGCCGTACGAGCAGTACTTC
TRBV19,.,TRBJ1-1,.,CASIVGGTEAFF,TGTGCCAGTATAGTGGGGGGAACTGAAGCTTTCTTT
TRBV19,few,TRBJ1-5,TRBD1,CASSTDSRTGLNQPQHF,TGTGCCAGTAGTACAGACTCGCGGACAGGGTTAAATCAGCCCCAGCATTTT
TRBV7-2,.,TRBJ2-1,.,CASSPRAGRGGYEQFF,TGTGCCAGCAGCCCCCGAGCGGGACGAGGGGGTTATGAGCAGTTCTTC
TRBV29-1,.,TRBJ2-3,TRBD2,CSGWTGGDTQYF,TGCAGCGGATGGACGGGGGGGGATACGCAGTATTTT
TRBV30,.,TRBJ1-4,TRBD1,CAWRDRAANEKLFF,TGTGCCTGGAGGGACAGGGCGGCTAATGAAAAACTGTTTTTT
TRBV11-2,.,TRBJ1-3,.,CASSLDRAAGNTIYF,TGTGCCAGCAGCTTAGATCGCGCTGCTGGAAACACCATATATTTT
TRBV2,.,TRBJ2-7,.,CASSKTESSYEQYF,TGTGCCAGCAGTAAGACAGAGAGCTCCTACGAGCAGTACTTC
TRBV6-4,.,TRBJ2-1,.,CASSDVEFNEQFF,TGTGCCAGCAGTGACGTCGAGTTCAATGAGCAGTTCTTC
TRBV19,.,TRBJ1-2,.,CASRTGLVGYGYTF,TGTGCCAGTAGAACAGGGTTGGTGGGCTATGGCTACACCTTC
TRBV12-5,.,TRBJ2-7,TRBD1,CASGLVLGTAYEQYF,TGTGCTAGTGGTTTGGTATTGGGGACAGCCTACGAGCAGTACTTC
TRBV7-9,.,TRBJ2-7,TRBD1,CASSDPGQGGSYEQYF,TGTGCCAGCAGCGATCCGGGACAGGGGGGTTCCTACGAGCAGTACTTC
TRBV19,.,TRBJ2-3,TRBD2,CASSIDRLAGEGTQYF,TGTGCCAGTAGTATAGATCGACTAGCGGGAGAGGGTACGCAGTATTTT
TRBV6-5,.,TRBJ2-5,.,CASSPDPGGRETQYF,TGTGCCAGCAGTCCGGACCCAGGAGGGAGGGAGACCCAGTACTTC
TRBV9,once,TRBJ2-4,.,CASSVVGVHIQYF,TGTGCCAGCAGCGTAGTAGGGGTGCACATTCAGTACTTC
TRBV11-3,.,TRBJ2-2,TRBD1,CASSGGQGVNTGELFF,TGTGCCAGCAGCGGGGGACAGGGGGTGAACACCGGGGAGCTGTTTTTT
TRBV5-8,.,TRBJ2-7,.,CASSRGLTYEQYF,TGTGCCAGCAGCCGCGGACTCACCTACGAGCAGTACTTC
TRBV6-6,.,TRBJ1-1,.,CASSVRGQLSAEAFF,TGTGCCAGCAGCGTACGAGGGCAGCTTAGCGCTGAAGCTTTCTTT
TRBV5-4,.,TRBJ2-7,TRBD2,CASSLGGHGTSVSYEQYF,TGTGCCAGCAGCTTGGGGGGACATGGGACTAGCGTTTCCTACGAGCAGTACTTC
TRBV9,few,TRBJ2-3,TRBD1,CASSVDQGADTQYF,TGTGCCAGCAGCGTAGATCAGGGGGCAGATACGCAGTATTTT
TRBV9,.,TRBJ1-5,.,CASSVDSNSNQPQHF,TGTGCCAGCAGCGTAGACAGCAATAGCAATCAGCCCCAGCATTTT
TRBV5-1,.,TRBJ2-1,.,CASTYQGTTYNEQFF,TGCGCCAGCACCTATCAAGGCACTACCTACAATGAGCAGTTCTTC
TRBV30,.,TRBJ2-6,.,CAWRYSGANVLTF,TGTGCCTGGAGGTACTCTGGGGCCAACGTCCTGACTTTC
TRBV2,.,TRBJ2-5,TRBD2,CATAPGTRAETQYF,TGTGCCACCGCGCCCGGGACTAGGGCGGAGACCCAGTACTTC
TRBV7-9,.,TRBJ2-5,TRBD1,CASSFPTGGFGETQYF,TGTGCCAGCAGCTTTCCGACAGGGGGCTTCGGGGAGACCCAGTACTTC
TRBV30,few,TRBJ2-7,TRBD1,CAWSVWDRGRRNEQYF,TGTGCCTGGAGTGTATGGGACAGGGGACGTAGGAACGAGCAGTACTTC
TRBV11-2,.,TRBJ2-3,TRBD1,CASSSAGGGDTQYF,TGTGCCAGCAGCTCAGCAGGGGGCGGGGATACGCAGTATTTT
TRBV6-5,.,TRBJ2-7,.,CASSYTGGYEQYF,TGTGCCAGCAGTTACACAGGCGGTTACGAGCAGTACTTC
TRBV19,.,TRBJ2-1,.,CASRLDSPYNEQFF,TGTGCCAGTAGGCTGGACAGCCCCTACAATGAGCAGTTCTTC
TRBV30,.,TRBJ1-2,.,CAWSVNTNYGYTF,TGTGCCTGGAGTGTAAACACTAACTATGGCTACACCTTC
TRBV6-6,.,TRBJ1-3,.,CASRDSSGNTIYF,TGTGCCAGCAGAGACAGCTCTGGAAACACCATATATTTT
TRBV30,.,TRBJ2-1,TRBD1,CAWSAKTTTGTGGLNEQFF,TGTGCCTGGAGTGCGAAAACCACGACCGGGACAGGGGGCTTAAATGAGCAGTTCTTC
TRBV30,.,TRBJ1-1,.,CAWSSFIGSEAFF,TGTGCCTGGAGTTCTTTCATTGGCTCTGAAGCTTTCTTT
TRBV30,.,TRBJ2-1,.,CAWSVLGLYNEQFF,TGCGCCTGGAGTGTACTGGGACTTTACAATGAGCAGTTCTTC
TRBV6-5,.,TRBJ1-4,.,CASSRGSEKLFF,TGTGCCAGCAGCAGGGGTAGTGAAAAACTGTTTTTT